One and the same sample provided the 18 T cell receptor beta chains below, sequenced in a study of cytomegalovirus exposure and HLA in healthy donors. The PCR contained 60 Vbeta and 13 Jbeta primers. Sequencing used immunoSEQ multiplex PCR; TCRdb keeps in-frame clones, though not all of them. The top ten clones hold about 4.6% of a sample with about 190,000 clones, 65% to 75% of them seen once. Sequencing was performed on PBMCs. The origin of the receptors is a man younger than 40 in good health and CMV-seropositive.

The chain joins TRBV23-1 to TRBJ1-4, with TRBD1 matching 7 bases. TRBV23-1 is reported as an ORF; its role is uncertain. V trimming: 0 bases; J trimming: 5 bases; junction bases outside the gene matches: 12. The CDR3 is made up of 18 amino acids. CDR3 residues: CASSQSWFLRQGNEKLFF. Here the CDR3 DNA reads TGCGCCAGCAGTCAATCCTGGTTCCTTAGACAGGGAAATGAAAAACTGTTTTTT.

This clone was counted between two and nine times. J is TRBJ2-1 and V is TRBV30, with D perhaps TRBD2 (6 bases). The germline CDR1 and CDR2 sequences are GTSNPN and SVGIG (reference sequence). V lost 4 bases, J lost 9 bases, and 19 bases lay in between. The CDR3 is made up of 14 amino acids. The CDR3 reads CAWTPLGGSTEQFF. The CDR3 DNA reads as TGTGCCTGGACCCCCCTGGGAGGAAGCACTGAGCAGTTCTTC.

The gene calls are TRBV13 and TRBJ2-2; 9 nucleotides match TRBD1. Trimming cost V 4 bases and J 1 base; bases outside gene matches: 7. The CDR3 is 17 amino acids. Germline loops: CDR1 PRHDT, CDR2 FYEKMQ (reference sequence). The CDR3 coding sequence is TGTGCCAGCAGCTCGGGACCGGGACAGGGGAACACCGGGGAGCTGTTTTTT. It translates to CASSSGPGQGNTGELFF.

This chain connects TRBV5-1 to TRBJ2-1, with 10 bases aligning to TRBD1. The CDR3 is made up of 15 amino acids. CDR1 is SGHRS and CDR2 is YFSETQ in the germline V gene. J was trimmed by 4 bases and V by 7 bases; bases with no gene match: 8. CDR3 protein: CASRQGARSYNEQFF. CDR3 DNA: TGCGCCAGCCGACAGGGGGCGCGTTCGTACAATGAGCAGTTCTTC. Based on the CDR3 plus reference TRBV5-1 and TRBJ2-1, the full variable domain is KAGVTQTPRYLIKTRGQQVTLSCSPISGHRSVSWYQQTPGQGLQFLFEYFSETQRNKGNFPGRFSGRQFSNSRSEMNVSTLELGDSALYLCASRQGARSYNEQFFGPGTRLTVL.

The chain couples TRBV28 to TRBJ1-2, with 7 bases that match TRBD1. The CDR3 contains 14 residues. V trimming: 4 bases; J trimming: 4 bases; junction bases outside the gene matches: 6. Germline CDR1 reads MDHEN; CDR2 reads SYDVKM. The CDR3 DNA sequence: TGTGCCAGCAGTTCCGGGACAGCCTCCTATGGCTACACCTTC. Protein product: CASSSGTASYGYTF.

This chain joins TRBV30 and TRBJ2-3, with TRBD2 matching 7 bases. Germline assignment: CDR1 GTSNPN and CDR2 SVGIG (reference sequence). This CDR3 spans 12 amino acids. Trimming took 5 bases from V and 2 from J; bases not matched to a gene: 1. This CDR3 is CAWGLDTDTQYF. The CDR3 DNA reads as TGTGCCTGGGGACTAGACACAGATACGCAGTATTTT.

The chain recombines TRBV6-1 with TRBJ2-3, with 7 bases aligning to TRBD2. Germline CDR1 and CDR2: MNHNS and SASEGT. The CDR3 runs to 18 residues. Losses at the gene ends were 1 base for V and 0 bases for J; bases not matched to a gene: 10. CDR3 sequence: CASSEVGWGGTSTDTQYF. The CDR3 DNA reads as TGTGCCAGCAGTGAAGTGGGTTGGGGGGGGACTAGCACAGATACGCAGTATTTT.

The V and J genes are TRBV4-1 and TRBJ1-6; D remains unclear. Germline V CDR1 and CDR2: MGHRA, YSYEKL. V lost 5 bases and J 9 bases, leaving 14 bases between the germline ends. The CDR3 loop spans 14 amino acids. The CDR3 region has the DNA TGCGCCAGCAGCTTAGCGTTATGGATTTCACCCCTCCACTTT. This translates into CASSLALWISPLHF.

This clone was detected a few times. The rearrangement links TRBV5-1 to TRBJ2-5; TRBD1 is a possible D gene (6 bases). CDR1 is SGHRS and CDR2 is YFSETQ in the germline V gene. This CDR3 contains 14 residues. The V gene lost 5 bases and the J gene lost 2 bases, with 13 bases spanning the gap. CDR3 region: CASRQGRQQETQYF. The CDR3 nucleotides are TGCGCCAGCAGACAGGGACGGCAGCAAGAGACCCAGTACTTC. The variable domain in full, completed from reference TRBV5-1 and TRBJ2-5, reads KAGVTQTPRYLIKTRGQQVTLSCSPISGHRSVSWYQQTPGQGLQFLFEYFSETQRNKGNFPGRFSGRQFSNSRSEMNVSTLELGDSALYLCASRQGRQQETQYFGPGTRLLVL.

This clone has a single count. V usage is TRBV4-3 and J usage is TRBJ2-1; D is perhaps TRBD2 (5 bases). The CDR3 has 16 amino acids. The V end was cut by 0 bases, the J end by 7 bases, with 16 bases between. From germline, CDR1 is LGHNA and CDR2 YSLEER. DNA for the CDR3: TGCGCCAGCAGCCAAGATCGGACTCTCCGCCATAATGAGCAGTTCTTC. Translated: CASSQDRTLRHNEQFF.

This chain links TRBV5-1 with TRBJ1-1; 9 positions agree with TRBD1. Germline trimming cut 7 bases from V and 4 bases from J; bases unmatched to any gene: 5. The CDR3 sequence is 13 residues long. Germline assignment: CDR1 SGHRS and CDR2 YFSETQ. CDR3 sequence: CASRRQGGTEAFF. Written as DNA, the CDR3 is TGCGCCAGCCGGAGACAGGGGGGCACTGAAGCTTTCTTT.

This clone occurred once. V is TRBV5-6 and J is TRBJ1-1, with D unclear. This CDR3 has 14 residues. The V end lost 7 bases, the J end lost 1 base, and 14 bases lay between the germline ends. Germline CDR1 and CDR2: SGHDT and YYEEEE. CDR3 region: CASVLGLGNTEAFF. The CDR3 DNA follows: TGTGCCAGCGTGCTCGGACTGGGGAACACTGAAGCTTTCTTT.

V usage is TRBV13 and J usage is TRBJ2-1; TRBD2 matches at 7 bases. The CDR3 has 13 amino acids. The trim removed 0 bases at V and 10 bases at J, leaving 3 bases unmatched. Germline lookup yields CDR1 PRHDT and CDR2 FYEKMQ (reference sequence). CDR3 residues: CASSLGQGLEQFF. In DNA form, the CDR3 reads TGTGCCAGCAGCTTAGGGCAGGGACTAGAGCAGTTCTTC.

The V call is TRBV4-1, the J call TRBJ1-2; D is uncertain. CDR3 length: 16 residues. Germline V gives CDR1 MGHRA, CDR2 YSYEKL. The V end was cut by 1 base, the J end by 2 bases, with 14 bases between. The CDR3 sequence is CASSQGRREINYGYTF. In DNA form, the CDR3 reads TGCGCCAGCAGCCAAGGCCGGAGGGAGATAAACTATGGCTACACCTTC.

In this sample, this clone turned up many times. The chain is built from TRBV4-3 and TRBJ2-1; D is unresolved. Germline V lookup: CDR1 LGHNA, CDR2 YSLEER. V was pared by 0 bases and J by 0 bases, with 6 bases between. The CDR3 extends over 15 amino acids. The CDR3 loop is CASSQETSSYNEQFF. In nucleotides, the CDR3 is TGCGCCAGCAGCCAAGAAACCAGCTCCTACAATGAGCAGTTCTTC.

The chain links TRBV28 to TRBJ2-3; 11 bases fit TRBD2. V was clipped by 4 bases and J by 4 bases; unmatched bases: 7. Germline values: CDR1 MDHEN, CDR2 SYDVKM. The CDR3 runs to 16 residues. The CDR3 nucleotides are TGTGCCAGCAGTTCAAGTAGCGGGAGGGGGGCAGATACGCAGTATTTT. Protein: CASSSSSGRGADTQYF.

In nucleotides, the CDR3 is TGCAGCGTTATATCCCGGACAGGGGCGGATACCGGGGAGCTGTTTTTT. It is translated as CSVISRTGADTGELFF. The rearrangement uses TRBV29-1 and TRBJ2-2; 9 nucleotides match TRBD1. V lost 5 bases and J lost 5; bases outside the gene matches: 12. Germline CDR1 reads SQVTM; CDR2 reads ANQGSEA. The CDR3 covers 16 residues.

This clone has more than one count but fewer than ten. This chain links TRBV11-2 with TRBJ2-5, with D hard to call. Trimming took off 1 base at V and 5 bases at J, with 8 bases between the two ends. The CDR3 extends over 13 amino acids. Germline-derived CDR1 and CDR2 are SGHAT and FQNNGV. Written as DNA, the CDR3 is TGTGCCAGCAGCTTAGCCGGGTACGAGACCCAGTACTTC. This translates into CASSLAGYETQYF.